This TCR beta chain was obtained from a study of CD8 T cells in Susac syndrome. Germline loops: CDR1 MNHEY, CDR2 SMNVEV (reference sequence). The CDR3 sequence is 15 residues long. Trimming left V 0 bases short and J 5 bases short, with 14 bases between. The multiple sclerosis control group was made up of treatment-naive patients with stable or active relapsing-remitting disease. FACS was used to enrich TEMRA cells, whereas the CD8+ and CD4+ T cells were obtained by negative isolation. RNA amounts of about 0.45 to 1 ug underwent reverse transcription with random hexamers. In TCRdb, the immunoSEQ multiplex PCR reads were re-called with MiXCR into one record per CDR3 protein. The profile covers a few hundred thousand distinct CDR3 sequences, with approximately 95% appearing a single time and approximately 0.075% taken by the ten largest.

The V and J genes are TRBV27 and TRBJ2-7; D perhaps matches TRBD2 (6 bases). This sequence originates from a human donor with multiple sclerosis. Sequenced sample: CD4+ T cells from PBMCs. CDR3 sequence (DNA): TGTGCCAGCAGTTTATCCCCGACTAGGGCCCACGAGCAGTACTTC. This gives the protein CASSLSPTRAHEQYF.